The present entry profiles one TCR beta chain with its context. Its target is unknown. In nominal health when sampled, donors likely had unrecorded immune exposures nonetheless. Primers for the PCR totalled 60 Vbeta and 13 Jbeta. Sequencing was performed with immunoSEQ multiplex PCR; in TCRdb, only in-frame clones are kept and a portion is missing. The sample shows about 150,000 clones, 80% of them seen only once. This entry is derived from a study of cytomegalovirus exposure and HLA in healthy donors. Study results and caveats: According to reports, the classifier identified cytomegalovirus status with high specificity and sensitivity. Many donors shared some public TCRs, even though most TCR sequences were rare. When a later analysis compared HLA-associated TCR beta chains with equally common others, the HLA-associated chains turned out to be more clonally expanded and to have lower generation probabilities.

The V gene's germline CDR1 is MDHEN and CDR2 SYDVKM. The CDR3 is made up of 16 amino acids. Trimming pared 3 bases from V and 7 bases from J, leaving 16 bases between. This sequence joins TRBV28 and TRBJ1-6, with D maybe TRBD1 (5 bases). The receptor comes from a man younger than 40 in good health and CMV-seronegative. Sample: PBMCs. The DNA for the CDR3 is TGTGCCAGCAGTTTGGGTATCGGGGGACTCAATTCACCCCTCCACTTT. As protein: CASSLGIGGLNSPLHF.